These 25 T cell receptor beta chains originate from one sample sequenced in a study of blood T cell repertoires in COVID-19. TCRdb keeps only in-frame clones here, not all; method: immunoSEQ multiplex PCR. The table records around 310,000 clones, roughly 89% of them present only once. The source material was PBMCs or T cells enriched from blood (not recorded which). These receptor sequences come from a woman aged 30 to 39 who had recovered from COVID-19.

J is TRBJ2-1 and V is TRBV7-6, with a tentative D call TRBD1 (6 bases). This CDR3 comprises 16 residues. The V and J ends lost 1 base and 8 bases respectively, with 18 bases between them. Germline CDR1 is SGHVS and CDR2 is FNYEAQ. CDR3 in amino acids: CASSLGGTPTADEQFF. In DNA, the CDR3 is TGTGCCAGCAGCTTAGGTGGGACACCCACGGCCGATGAGCAGTTCTTC.

The chain employs TRBV7-2 and TRBJ1-5, with D unclear. Germline V gene lookup returns CDR1 SGHTA and CDR2 FQGNSA. The CDR3 has 15 amino acids. Trimming left V 0 bases short and J 5 bases short, with 11 bases between. The CDR3 is CASSLALRLDQPQHF. Written as DNA, the CDR3 is TGTGCCAGCAGCTTAGCGCTACGGTTGGATCAGCCCCAGCATTTT.

V usage is TRBV7-9 and J usage is TRBJ1-4; unclear D gene. From germline, CDR1 is SEHNR and CDR2 FQNEAQ (reference sequence). The CDR3 has 16 residues. V was clipped by 10 bases and J by 6 bases, with 24 bases between them. The CDR3 loop reads CATREGSGSGDEKLFF. CDR3 bases: TGTGCCACCCGAGAGGGTTCGGGGAGTGGTGATGAAAAACTGTTTTTT.

Remarks on this clone: This same CDR3 is encoded by further DNA sequences in the sample. This chain links TRBV5-1 with TRBJ1-2; D possibly corresponds to TRBD1 (6 bases). V shed 4 bases and J shed 2 bases, with 9 bases lying between them. The CDR3 covers 13 residues. Germline CDR1 SGHRS, CDR2 YFSETQ. CDR3: CASSPGQNYGYTF. DNA of the CDR3: TGCGCCAGCAGCCCCGGACAGAACTATGGCTACACCTTC.

This clone was seen a single time. This chain uses TRBV5-1 with TRBJ2-1, with D maybe TRBD2 (6 bases). Germline V gene data show CDR1 as SGHRS and CDR2 as YFSETQ. The ends were cut back, 4 bases at V and 13 bases at J, with 15 bases in the middle. The CDR3 spans 12 residues. The CDR3 DNA sequence: TGCGCCAGCAGCCTAGCGCGGGAATTCCAGTTCTTC. Its protein is CASSLAREFQFF.

The gene calls are TRBV18 and TRBJ2-2; the match to TRBD1 covers 9 bases. Per germline, CDR1 KGHSH and CDR2 LQKENI. J gave up 2 bases and V 2 bases, and 0 bases lay outside the gene matches. This CDR3 contains 15 residues. CDR3 coding DNA: TGTGCCAGCTCACCAACAGGGGGCAACACCGGGGAGCTGTTTTTT. It translates to CASSPTGGNTGELFF.

The CDR3 spells CSAGSNQPQHF. DNA for the CDR3: TGCAGTGCCGGGAGCAATCAGCCCCAGCATTTT. The chain couples TRBV20-1 to TRBJ1-5; D not resolved. The CDR3 loop spans 11 amino acids. The germline gives CDR1 DFQATT, CDR2 SNEGSKA (reference sequence). V was clipped by 6 bases and J by 1 base, with 4 bases between them.

V usage is TRBV5-6 and J usage is TRBJ2-7, with 11 bases aligning to TRBD2. The ends lost 3 bases at V and 1 base at J; junction bases unmatched: 3. Germline CDR1 and CDR2: SGHDT and YYEEEE. The CDR3 covers 15 residues. CDR3: CASSWGLAESYEQYF. The DNA for the CDR3 is TGTGCCAGCAGCTGGGGACTAGCGGAATCCTACGAGCAGTACTTC.

The chain employs TRBV19 and TRBJ1-5; unclear D gene. This CDR3 comprises 14 residues. Trimming left V 5 bases short and J 4 bases short, with 12 bases between. The V gene's germline CDR1 is LNHDA and CDR2 SQIVND (reference sequence). CDR3: CASSPTSGNQPQHF. The CDR3 nucleotides read TGTGCCAGTAGTCCCACAAGCGGTAATCAGCCCCAGCATTTT. The full variable domain, with the rest looked up from reference TRBV19 and TRBJ1-5, is DGGITQSPKYLFRKEGQNVTLSCEQNLNHDAMYWYRQDPGQGLRLIYYSQIVNDFQKGDIAEGYSVSREKKESFPLTVTSAQKNPTAFYLCASSPTSGNQPQHFGDGTRLSIL.

The CDR3 DNA sequence: TGCGCCAGCAGCCAAGATCCGGGAATTAACACCGGGGAGCTGTTTTTT. Translating it yields CASSQDPGINTGELFF. V gene TRBV4-1 combines with J gene TRBJ2-2, with D perhaps matching TRBD2 (5 bases). Trimming left V 0 bases short and J 2 bases short, with 10 bases between. This CDR3 spans 16 amino acids. Germline CDR1 and CDR2: MGHRA and YSYEKL.

The chain carries TRBV29-1 and TRBJ1-1; 11 nucleotides agree with TRBD1. Germline V CDR1 and CDR2: SQVTM, ANQGSEA. The J segment lost 5 bases and the V segment lost 7 bases, leaving 9 bases of the junction unmatched. CDR3 size: 14 residues. Written as DNA, the CDR3 is TGCAGCGCCGGACAGGGGGCCGTTAGAACTGAAGCTTTCTTT. The encoded protein is CSAGQGAVRTEAFF.

CDR3 sequence: CASSLFRQSEAFF. DNA for the CDR3: TGTGCCAGCAGCTTATTCCGACAGAGTGAAGCTTTCTTT. The chain combines TRBV11-1 with TRBJ1-1; maybe TRBD1 (5 bases). V gave up 2 bases and J gave up 7 bases, with 11 bases separating them. The CDR3 covers 13 residues. Germline values: CDR1 SGHAT, CDR2 FQDESV (reference sequence).

This clone was found a few times. V is TRBV6-5 and J is TRBJ2-2, with a possible D match to TRBD2 (6 bases). In germline, CDR1 is MNHEY, CDR2 SVGAGI. The CDR3 length is 16 residues. V shed 0 bases and J shed 1 base, with 9 bases lying between them. As DNA, the CDR3 is TGTGCCAGCAGTTACTCGGGTAGCGGGAACACCGGGGAGCTGTTTTTT. Its translation is CASSYSGSGNTGELFF.

The CDR3 is CASSPERGSSGRYDTGELFF. The CDR3 DNA reads TGTGCCAGCAGTCCCGAACGAGGATCTAGCGGGAGGTATGACACCGGGGAGCTGTTTTTT. The chain employs TRBV6-2 or TRBV6-3 and TRBJ2-2; 11 positions match TRBD2. Germline loops: CDR1 MNHEY, CDR2 SVGEGT. The trim removed 5 bases at V and 3 bases at J, leaving 17 bases unmatched. The CDR3 has 20 amino acids.

CDR3 in DNA: TGTGCCAGCAGCCAACCGGACACTGAAGCTTTCTTT. Translation: CASSQPDTEAFF. V is TRBV4-2 and J is TRBJ1-1, with D hard to call. V was clipped by 2 bases and J by 3 bases, with 4 bases between them. This CDR3 is 12 amino acids long. Germline assignment: CDR1 LGHNA and CDR2 YNFKEQ.

As DNA, the CDR3 is TGCAGCGTTGTGTCGACAGGGGGCGGTAGCCCCCACTATGGCTACACCTTC. It translates to CSVVSTGGGSPHYGYTF. This chain links TRBV29-1 with TRBJ1-2, with 10 bases lining up with TRBD1. V lost 4 bases and J lost 3; bases outside the gene matches: 14. CDR1 and CDR2 (germline): SQVTM, ANQGSEA. This CDR3 contains 17 residues.

This rearrangement joins TRBV15 to TRBJ2-5, with D perhaps matching TRBD2 (5 bases). The V end lost 3 bases, the J end lost 9 bases, and 20 bases lay between the germline ends. CDR3 length equals 15 residues. Germline V CDR1 and CDR2: LNHNV, YYDKDF (reference sequence). CDR3 protein: CATSSLWFKTGAQYF. CDR3 coding DNA: TGTGCCACCAGCAGTCTCTGGTTCAAAACCGGGGCCCAGTACTTC.

The chain combines TRBV11-2 with TRBJ2-7, with 9 bases that match TRBD1. CDR1 and CDR2 (germline): SGHAT, FQNNGV. Trimming at V came to 6 bases and at J to 6 bases, leaving 9 bases not matched to a gene. The CDR3 is made up of 14 amino acids. The CDR3 coding sequence is TGTGCCAGCAGACCCAACAGGGGGCTTAGCGAGCAGTACTTC. Its protein is CASRPNRGLSEQYF.

The V call is TRBV10-3, the J call TRBJ1-5; D gene unclear. V was pared by 3 bases and J by 6 bases, with 6 bases between. This CDR3 contains 12 residues. Germline-derived CDR1 and CDR2 are ENHRY and SYGVKD. CDR3 sequence: CAISEESQPQHF. CDR3 bases: TGTGCCATCAGTGAAGAGAGTCAGCCCCAGCATTTT.

The chain carries TRBV7-3 and TRBJ2-7; 11 bases are a match to TRBD2. The CDR3 is 15 residues long. CDR1 SGHTA and CDR2 FQGTGA come from the germline V gene. J gave up 2 bases and V 5 bases, and 5 bases lay outside the gene matches. Here the CDR3 reads CASSLLAGATYEQYF. The CDR3 nucleotides read TGTGCCAGCAGCCTACTAGCGGGAGCCACCTACGAGCAGTACTTC.

V usage is TRBV27 and J usage is TRBJ2-3; 15 nucleotides match TRBD2. The ends lost 4 bases at V and 3 bases at J; junction bases unmatched: 8. Germline-derived CDR1 and CDR2 are MNHEY and SMNVEV (reference sequence). CDR3 length equals 18 residues. The CDR3 DNA sequence: TGTGCCAGCAGTTCCTGGACTAGCGGGAGGGGGAGGACAGATACGCAGTATTTT. It specifies CASSSWTSGRGRTDTQYF.

The gene calls are TRBV5-1 and TRBJ2-2, with D possibly TRBD2 on 5 matching bases. The length of the CDR3 is 15 residues. Germline V gene sequence: CDR1 SGHRS, CDR2 YFSETQ. Trimming removed 0 bases from V and 7 bases from J, with 13 bases in between. CDR3 loop: CASSLGRVDGGELFF. Written as DNA, the CDR3 is TGCGCCAGCAGCTTGGGGCGGGTCGACGGCGGGGAGCTGTTTTTT.

CDR3 sequence: CASSLSGTNNEQFF. As DNA, the CDR3 is TGTGCCAGCAGCTTATCCGGGACTAACAATGAGCAGTTCTTC. This chain joins TRBV11-2 and TRBJ2-1; 7 bases fit TRBD2. The V segment lost 2 bases and the J segment 5 bases; nucleotides outside the gene matches: 3. CDR1 and CDR2 (germline): SGHAT, FQNNGV. CDR3 size: 14 residues. Together with reference TRBV11-2 and TRBJ2-1, the CDR3 gives the full variable domain: EAGVAQSPRYKIIEKRQSVAFWCNPISGHATLYWYQQILGQGPKLLIQFQNNGVVDDSQLPKDRFSAERLKGVDSTLKIQPAKLEDSAVYLCASSLSGTNNEQFFGPGTRLTVL.

This rearrangement joins TRBV19 to TRBJ1-2, with TRBD1 identical over 9 bases. The CDR3 is 15 residues long. V shed 6 bases, J shed 4 bases, and the junction held 9 bases outside the gene matches. The germline V gene encodes CDR1 LNHDA and CDR2 SQIVND (reference sequence). CDR3 sequence (DNA): TGTGCCAGTAGCCCACAAGGGACAGGGTCCTATGGCTACACCTTC. Amino acids: CASSPQGTGSYGYTF.

J is TRBJ1-4 and V is TRBV19; D is uncertain. The germline V gene has CDR1 LNHDA and CDR2 SQIVND (reference sequence). The CDR3 covers 15 residues. Trimming cost V 3 bases and J 2 bases, with 10 bases left between them. In nucleotides, the CDR3 is TGTGCCAGTAGTATCCGAGGAGGGACTAATGAAAAACTGTTTTTT. This sequence encodes CASSIRGGTNEKLFF.